This T cell receptor (beta chain) came from a study of blood T cell repertoires in COVID-19. About the study: Researchers got acute and convalescent COVID-19 samples from the United States, Italy and Spain. PBMCs, B-cell-depleted T cells, or T cells were the source of the cDNA or gDNA that made up the material.

The CDR3 is 15 amino acids. V dropped 3 bases and J dropped 8; count of bases not matched to a gene: 9. Germline assignment: CDR1 KGHSH and CDR2 LQKENI. Source study methods: Counts of nucleated cells, estimated from reference gene primer amplification, were obtained. Only in-frame clones appear in the TCRdb table, and some are missing; sequencing was by immunoSEQ multiplex PCR. V, J and clone size are those of that table, while D and trimming were read from the DNA. The sample comprises 140,000 or so clones, approximately 92% of which are singletons, and around 2.9% rests with the top ten. This sequence was found in a woman aged 55-70 years with active COVID-19. Sequencing used peripheral blood. The J gene is TRBJ2-1, the V gene TRBV18; 8 bases line up with TRBD2. CDR3 in amino acids: CASSPPGLVIHEQFF. The DNA of the CDR3 is TGTGCCAGCTCACCGCCGGGACTAGTTATCCATGAGCAGTTCTTC.